Listed below are T cell receptor beta chains from one sample, sequenced in a study of shared clonotypes between healthy human individuals. Here immunoSEQ multiplex PCR was the method, and the copy in TCRdb shows in-frame clones only, minus some. The table records roughly 2.6 million clones, around 94% of them present only once. The specimen was naive CD4+ T cells sorted from blood. These receptors were obtained from a young man in good health. Each CDR3 is given with its conserved first and last residue. Fields, in order: CDR3 protein, CDR3 DNA, V gene, D gene, J gene, clone size. A D gene is named only where the DNA matches it firmly. The size entry is marked missing in some rows and otherwise reads once, few, many or a size class.

CDR3: CASSKVGTGLAGYEQYF; DNA: TGTGCCAGCAGCAAAGTCGGTACGGGACTAGCGGGTTACGAGCAGTACTTC; V: TRBV21-1; D: .; J: TRBJ2-7; size: .
CDR3: CASSERTVWQETQYF; DNA: TGTGCCAGCAGTGAACGTACAGTCTGGCAAGAGACCCAGTACTTC; V: TRBV25-1; D: .; J: TRBJ2-5; size: .
CDR3: CASTGSSGANVLTF; DNA: TGTGCCAGCACGGGAAGCTCTGGGGCCAACGTCCTGACTTTC; V: TRBV25-1; D: .; J: TRBJ2-6; size: .
CDR3: CASSLSETVLRGYTF; DNA: TGTGCCAGCAGCTTGTCTGAGACAGTCCTTCGGGGCTACACCTTC; V: TRBV5-6; D: .; J: TRBJ1-2; size: .
CDR3: CASSLAQGAGEAFF; DNA: TGTGCCAGCAGCTTGGCACAGGGGGCGGGTGAAGCTTTCTTT; V: TRBV5-4; D: TRBD1; J: TRBJ1-1; size: few
CDR3: CASSPGGGETGELFF; DNA: TGTGCCAGCAGCCCCGGAGGGGGCGAAACCGGGGAGCTGTTTTTT; V: TRBV7-2; D: .; J: TRBJ2-2; size: .
CDR3: CASSPGLAGGYSGELFF; DNA: TGTGCTAGCAGCCCGGGACTAGCGGGGGGATATTCCGGGGAGCTGTTTTTT; V: TRBV7-7; D: TRBD2; J: TRBJ2-2; size: .
CDR3: CAWSVGDPYEQYF; DNA: TGTGCCTGGAGTGTGGGGGACCCCTACGAGCAGTACTTC; V: TRBV30; D: .; J: TRBJ2-7; size: once
CDR3: CASSFRTSSISGELFF; DNA: TGTGCCAGCAGCTTTAGGACTAGCAGTATCTCCGGGGAGCTGTTTTTT; V: TRBV7-2; D: TRBD2; J: TRBJ2-2; size: .
CDR3: CASRGQGGAGTEAFF; DNA: TGTGCCAGCCGGGGGCAGGGCGGGGCTGGTACTGAAGCTTTCTTT; V: TRBV28; D: .; J: TRBJ1-1; size: .
CDR3: CASSLADRDGNTIYF; DNA: TGCGCCAGCAGCCTCGCAGACAGGGACGGTAACACCATATATTTT; V: TRBV4-1; D: TRBD1; J: TRBJ1-3; size: .
CDR3: CASSEAGTTNEKLFF; DNA: TGTGCCAGCAGTGAAGCAGGTACAACTAATGAAAAACTGTTTTTT; V: TRBV6-1; D: .; J: TRBJ1-4; size: .
CDR3: CASSLRLAGIGEQYF; DNA: TGTGCCAGTAGTCTCCGACTAGCGGGAATCGGCGAGCAGTACTTC; V: TRBV19; D: TRBD2; J: TRBJ2-7; size: .
CDR3: CASSSLDRVYGYTF; DNA: TGTGCCAGCAGCTCCCTAGACAGGGTCTATGGCTACACCTTC; V: TRBV7-2; D: TRBD1; J: TRBJ1-2; size: .
CDR3: CASSPSGTPNYGYTF; DNA: TGTGCCAGCAGCCCGAGCGGGACACCTAACTATGGCTACACCTTC; V: TRBV9; D: .; J: TRBJ1-2; size: .
CDR3: CASSQESEQYF; DNA: TGCGCCAGCAGCCAAGAGAGCGAGCAGTACTTC; V: TRBV4-1; D: .; J: TRBJ2-7; size: .
CDR3: CSVYNTGELFF; DNA: TGCAGCGTTTATAACACCGGGGAGCTGTTTTTT; V: TRBV29-1; D: .; J: TRBJ2-2; size: .
CDR3: CASSGAGSSGNTIYF; DNA: TGTGCCAGCAGTGGGGCAGGCAGCTCTGGAAACACCATATATTTT; V: TRBV6-5; D: .; J: TRBJ1-3; size: .
CDR3: CASSLTLSSYNEQFF; DNA: TGTGCCAGCAGCTTAACTCTGAGCTCCTACAATGAGCAGTTCTTC; V: TRBV11-2; D: .; J: TRBJ2-1; size: .
CDR3: CAWSGQFEAFF; DNA: TGTGCCTGGAGTGGGCAATTTGAAGCTTTCTTT; V: TRBV30; D: .; J: TRBJ1-1; size: .
CDR3: CASSAGQTNYGYTF; DNA: TGCGCCAGCAGCGCGGGACAGACCAACTATGGCTACACCTTC; V: TRBV10-2; D: TRBD1; J: TRBJ1-2; size: .
CDR3: CASSERLAGGTNTGELFF; DNA: TGTGCCAGCAGTGAAAGACTAGCGGGAGGTACGAACACCGGGGAGCTGTTTTTT; V: TRBV2; D: TRBD2; J: TRBJ2-2; size: .
CDR3: CASSQDAPTYEQYF; DNA: TGCGCCAGCAGCCAAGATGCACCAACCTACGAGCAGTACTTC; V: TRBV4-1; D: .; J: TRBJ2-7; size: .
CDR3: CASSPTAGYEQYF; DNA: TGTGCCAGCTCACCGACGGCTGGTTACGAGCAGTACTTC; V: TRBV18; D: .; J: TRBJ2-7; size: .
CDR3: CASSFGEWDSYNSPLHF; DNA: TGTGCCAGCAGCTTTGGCGAATGGGACTCCTATAATTCACCCCTCCACTTT; V: TRBV5-6; D: .; J: TRBJ1-6; size: .
CDR3: CASSEGQGVADTQYF; DNA: TGTGCCAGCAGTGAAGGACAGGGGGTTGCAGATACGCAGTATTTT; V: TRBV6-1; D: TRBD1; J: TRBJ2-3; size: .
CDR3: CASSLAGRGSAGDPYEQYF; DNA: TGCGCCAGCAGCTTGGCCGGCAGGGGGTCAGCGGGAGATCCCTACGAGCAGTACTTC; V: TRBV5-1; D: .; J: TRBJ2-7; size: .